The 5 T cell receptor beta chains listed next were all sequenced from one sample in a study of vaccination and CD4 T cells after COVID-19. The antigens these receptors bind are not known. With the Oncomine TCR Beta short-read assay, DNA from cultured CD4+ T cells was sequenced. Via MiXCR, TCRdb re-called the PCR reads, giving one row per CDR3 protein. The repertoire has tens of thousands of distinct CDR3 sequences, around 45% of them found once; the top ten carry approximately 20%. Treatment reported: roughly 10-day PBMC culture with coronavirus spike peptide pools or control peptides (ViraFEST assay). Sample: CD4+ T cells from blood, cultured in vitro, taken before SARS-CoV-2 vaccination. These TCRs come from a human donor who received a COVID-19 vaccine.

CDR3 sequence: CASSIDLGRGGYTF. CDR3 nucleotide sequence: TGTGCCAGTAGTATAGATCTGGGCAGGGGAGGCTACACCTTC. This sequence joins TRBV19 and TRBJ1-2, with D possibly matching TRBD1 (6 bases). V dropped 0 bases and J dropped 8 bases, with 13 bases sitting between them. There are 14 residues in the CDR3. The V gene's germline CDR1 is LNHDA and CDR2 SQIVND (reference sequence).

The chain recombines TRBV5-4 with TRBJ1-1; D is possibly TRBD1 (6 bases). The CDR3 runs to 16 residues. Per the germline V gene, CDR1 is SGHNT and CDR2 is YYREEE (reference sequence). Trimming took 4 bases from V and 1 from J, leaving 17 bases between them. DNA of the CDR3: TGTGCCAGCAGCCCAAGGGGGGGGGTACGGAACACTGAAGCTTTCTTT. Its protein is CASSPRGGVRNTEAFF.

V gene TRBV20-1 combines with J gene TRBJ2-2; no clear D gene. The germline V gene encodes CDR1 DFQATT and CDR2 SNEGSKA (reference sequence). V lost 6 bases and J 6 bases, leaving 17 bases between the germline ends. CDR3 length: 14 residues. This CDR3 reads CSAIRTNGAGELFF. CDR3 coding DNA: TGCAGTGCAATTAGAACAAATGGGGCCGGGGAGCTGTTTTTT.

This clonotype occurred a few times. The genes are TRBV20-1 and TRBJ2-5; 8 bases fit TRBD2. Germline V gene data show CDR1 as DFQATT and CDR2 as SNEGSKA (reference sequence). The CDR3 has 16 residues. Germline trimming cut 3 bases from V and 2 bases from J; bases unmatched to any gene: 11. The CDR3 coding sequence is TGCAGTGCTAGGAGGTCCATACCGGGGGGGCAAGAGACCCAGTACTTC. Amino acid sequence: CSARRSIPGGQETQYF.

The sample holds a few counts of this clonotype. This chain's CDR3 is CASSIRSGEAQYF. The CDR3 region has the DNA TGTGCCAGCAGCATCCGGTCAGGGGAGGCGCAGTATTTT. The chain is built from TRBV7-2 and TRBJ2-3, with D possibly called TRBD1 or TRBD2 (6 bases each). Germline V gives CDR1 SGHTA, CDR2 FQGNSA. The CDR3 consists of 13 residues. V lost 5 bases to trimming and J lost 10 bases, with 16 bases between them. The whole variable domain, filled in from reference TRBV7-2 and TRBJ2-3, reads GAGVSQSPSNKVTEKGKDVELRCDPISGHTALYWYRQSLGQGLEFLIYFQGNSAPDKSGLPSDRFSAERTGGSVSTLTIQRTQQEDSAVYLCASSIRSGEAQYFGPGTRLTVL.